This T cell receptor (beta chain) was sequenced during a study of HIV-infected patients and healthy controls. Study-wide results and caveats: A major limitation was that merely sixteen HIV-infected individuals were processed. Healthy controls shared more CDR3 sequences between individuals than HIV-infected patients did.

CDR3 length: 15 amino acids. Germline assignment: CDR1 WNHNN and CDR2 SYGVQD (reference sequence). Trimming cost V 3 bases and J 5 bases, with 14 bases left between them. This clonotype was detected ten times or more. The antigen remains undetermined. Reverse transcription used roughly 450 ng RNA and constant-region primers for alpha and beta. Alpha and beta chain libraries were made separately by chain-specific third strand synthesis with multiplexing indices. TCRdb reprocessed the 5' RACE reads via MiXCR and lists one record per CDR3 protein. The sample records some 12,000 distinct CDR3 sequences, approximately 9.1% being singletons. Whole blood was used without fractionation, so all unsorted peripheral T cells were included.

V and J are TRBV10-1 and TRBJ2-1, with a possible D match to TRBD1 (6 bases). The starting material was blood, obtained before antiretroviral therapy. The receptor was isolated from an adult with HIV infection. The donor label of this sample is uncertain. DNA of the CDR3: TGCGCCAGCAGTGATGAGTTCGGGACAAACAATGAGCAGTTCTTC. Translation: CASSDEFGTNNEQFF.